Described below is a single TCR beta chain sequence and its context. The data are from a study of blood T cell repertoires in COVID-19. In the study overall: COVID-19 samples from acute and convalescent phases originated in the United States, Italy and Spain. T cells, B-cell-depleted T cells, or PBMCs supplied cDNA or gDNA.

Study processing details: Amplified reference gene primers provided the basis for estimating nucleated cell counts. TCRdb's copy holds only in-frame clones and misses some; the assay was immunoSEQ multiplex PCR. That table is the source of V, J and clone size, and D and trimming were worked out from the DNA. The sample consists of some 160,000 clones, about four fifths of them appearing once. The junction had 7 bases not matched to a gene; V was cut back by 4 bases and J by 4 bases. Germline V gene data show CDR1 as SGHNT and CDR2 as YYREEE (reference sequence). This CDR3 comprises 14 residues. This chain uses TRBV5-4 with TRBJ1-2; 7 bases are shared with TRBD1. Sequencing was carried out using peripheral blood. The TCR originated in a man aged 70 or older with active or convalescent COVID-19. In DNA, the CDR3 is TGTGCCAGCAGCCCACAGGGGTACGGCTATGGCTACACCTTC. Translated, it gives CASSPQGYGYGYTF.